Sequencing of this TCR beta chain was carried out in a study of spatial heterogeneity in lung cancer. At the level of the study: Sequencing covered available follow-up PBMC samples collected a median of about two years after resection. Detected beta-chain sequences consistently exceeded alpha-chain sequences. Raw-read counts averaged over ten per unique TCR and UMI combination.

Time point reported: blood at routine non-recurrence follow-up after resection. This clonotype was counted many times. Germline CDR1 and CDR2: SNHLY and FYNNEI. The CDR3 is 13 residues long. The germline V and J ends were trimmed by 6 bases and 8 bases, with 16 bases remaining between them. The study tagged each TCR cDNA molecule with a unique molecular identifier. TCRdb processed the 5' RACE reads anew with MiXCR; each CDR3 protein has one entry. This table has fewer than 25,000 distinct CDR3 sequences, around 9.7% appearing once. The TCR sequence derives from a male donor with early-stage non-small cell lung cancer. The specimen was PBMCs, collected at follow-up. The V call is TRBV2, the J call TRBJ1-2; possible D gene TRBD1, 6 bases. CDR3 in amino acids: CASSEGQESGYTF. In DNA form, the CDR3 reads TGTGCCAGCAGCGAGGGACAAGAGTCCGGCTACACCTTC.